This note documents a single T cell receptor (beta chain) sequence. TCRdb re-called the 5' RACE reads and shows each CDR3 protein once, DNA omitted. Its clone listing holds hundreds of thousands of distinct CDR3 sequences. Germline loops: CDR1 SEHNR, CDR2 FQNEAQ (reference sequence). There are 14 residues in the CDR3. The data are from a study of T cells expressing NK-cell markers. Study at large: The authors sequenced eight donors, of whom seven were HCMV-seropositive and one was seronegative.

Sequenced sample: blood T cells: a sorted CD56 or NKG2C T cell subset, CD4+ or CD8+ T cells, or bulk PBMC T cells (not recorded which). The chain has TRBV7-9 and TRBJ2-5; the D gene TCRdb calls, TRBD1, cannot be checked with no DNA. This receptor was taken from a woman between 18 and 69 years old in good health. This CDR3 reads CASSLRGQQETQYF.